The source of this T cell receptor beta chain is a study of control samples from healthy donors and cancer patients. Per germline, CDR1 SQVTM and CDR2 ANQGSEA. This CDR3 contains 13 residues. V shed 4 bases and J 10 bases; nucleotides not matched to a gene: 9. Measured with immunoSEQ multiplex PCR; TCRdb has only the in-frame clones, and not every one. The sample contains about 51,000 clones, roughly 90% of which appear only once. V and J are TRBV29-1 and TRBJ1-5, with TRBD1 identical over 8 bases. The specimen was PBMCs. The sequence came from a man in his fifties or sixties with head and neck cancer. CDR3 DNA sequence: TGCAGCGTTGCACTCGGACAGGGTAGCCCCCAGCATTTT. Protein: CSVALGQGSPQHF.